Presented here are 3 T cell receptor beta chains from one specimen sequenced in a study of T cell repertoires in cytomegalovirus infection. TCRdb re-derived calls from the reads in MiXCR, one entry per CDR3 protein. The table includes about half a million distinct CDR3 sequences, roughly a third detected once. Their recognized antigens are unknown. The sequenced sample was cultured PBMCs, obtained from culture after CMV antigen stimulation. Source of these receptors: a human donor in good health (CMV status not recorded). Some clones in this sample may be carry-over from other donors' samples.

This clonotype was detected a few times. The CDR3 is CASRRDRGYQPQHF. DNA of the CDR3: TGTGCCAGCCGCCGGGACAGGGGGTATCAGCCCCAGCATTTT. V is TRBV10-3 and J is TRBJ1-5; TRBD1 aligns across 11 bases. V shed 10 bases and J 5 bases; nucleotides not matched to a gene: 7. Germline lookup yields CDR1 ENHRY and CDR2 SYGVKD. The CDR3 contains 14 residues.

J is TRBJ2-3 and V is TRBV7-9, with 9 nucleotides matching TRBD1. Trimming took 5 bases from V and 1 from J; bases not matched to a gene: 10. The CDR3 totals 17 residues. Per the germline V gene, CDR1 is SEHNR and CDR2 is FQNEAQ (reference sequence). The CDR3 region has the DNA TGTGCCAGCAGCCGGTTACGGACAGGGGTCCGCACAGATACGCAGTATTTT. Amino acids: CASSRLRTGVRTDTQYF.

The CDR3 coding sequence is TGCGCCAGCAGCCAAGAGGGCCCTTGGGACTATGGCTACACCTTC. Its translation is CASSQEGPWDYGYTF. The rearrangement uses TRBV4-3 and TRBJ1-2; D is unresolved. The germline V gene has CDR1 LGHNA and CDR2 YSLEER. V was trimmed by 0 bases and J by 3 bases, leaving 11 bases between them. The CDR3 is 15 residues long.